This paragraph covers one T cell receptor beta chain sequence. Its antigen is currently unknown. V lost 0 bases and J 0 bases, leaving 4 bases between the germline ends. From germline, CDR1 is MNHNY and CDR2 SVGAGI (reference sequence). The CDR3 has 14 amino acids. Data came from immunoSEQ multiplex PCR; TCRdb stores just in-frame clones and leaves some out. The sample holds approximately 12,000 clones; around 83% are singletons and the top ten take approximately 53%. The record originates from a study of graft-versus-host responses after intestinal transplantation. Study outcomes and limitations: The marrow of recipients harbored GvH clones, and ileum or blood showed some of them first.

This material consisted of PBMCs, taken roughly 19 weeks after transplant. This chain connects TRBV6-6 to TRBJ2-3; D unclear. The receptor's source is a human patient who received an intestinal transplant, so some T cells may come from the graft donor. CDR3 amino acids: CASSYSTSTDTQYF. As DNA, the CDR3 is TGTGCCAGCAGTTACTCGACTAGCACAGATACGCAGTATTTT.